Below, 20 T cell receptor beta chains from the same sample are listed, as sequenced in a study of cytomegalovirus exposure and HLA in healthy donors. The PCR made use of 60 Vbeta and 13 Jbeta primers. The protocol was immunoSEQ multiplex PCR, while the TCRdb copy is restricted to in-frame clones and leaves out a portion. The sample table includes 200,000 or so clones. The sample comprised PBMCs. The receptors come from a boy between 10 and 17 years old in good health and CMV-seronegative.

The rearrangement links TRBV7-9 to TRBJ2-7, with D perhaps matching TRBD2 (6 bases). CDR3 size: 14 residues. Trimming took 0 bases from V and 3 from J, leaving 9 bases between them. Germline V lookup: CDR1 SEHNR, CDR2 FQNEAQ (reference sequence). The CDR3, as DNA: TGTGCCAGCAGCTTAGCTTCCGGGAGCTACGAGCAGTACTTC. Translation: CASSLASGSYEQYF.

The J gene is TRBJ1-2, the V gene TRBV28; 7 nucleotides match TRBD1. V dropped 5 bases and J dropped 10; count of bases not matched to a gene: 19. Germline values: CDR1 MDHEN, CDR2 SYDVKM. CDR3 length equals 16 residues. The CDR3 coding sequence is TGTGCCAGCAGTAGAAATACCAGGGGGTTTCTGGGTCACTACACCTTC. Amino acid sequence: CASSRNTRGFLGHYTF.

The chain joins TRBV14 to TRBJ1-5; D gene uncertain. The V end was cut by 0 bases, the J end by 12 bases, with 9 bases between. This CDR3 region has 12 residues. Germline V gene lookup returns CDR1 SGHDN and CDR2 FVKESK. In DNA, the CDR3 is TGTGCCAGCAGCCAAGATCTAGCCAACCAGCATTTT. It translates to CASSQDLANQHF.

The chain uses TRBV7-2 and TRBJ2-2, with a weak D call TRBD2 (6 bases). The V gene lost 6 bases and the J gene lost 6 bases, with 11 bases spanning the gap. This CDR3 is 13 amino acids long. Germline CDR1 and CDR2: SGHTA and FQGNSA. CDR3 sequence reads: CASRGRGPGELFF. CDR3 coding DNA: TGTGCCAGCAGAGGGCGGGGACCCGGGGAGCTGTTTTTT.

This sequence joins TRBV28 and TRBJ2-2; 7 bases are shared with TRBD1. The CDR3 sequence is 15 residues long. The junction had 5 bases not matched to a gene; V was cut back by 7 bases and J by 0 bases. The germline gives CDR1 MDHEN, CDR2 SYDVKM. For the CDR3, the DNA is TGTGCCAGCATCCCCGGGACAGCGAACACCGGGGAGCTGTTTTTT. It yields the protein CASIPGTANTGELFF. Full variable domain (missing parts from reference TRBV28 and TRBJ2-2): DVKVTQSSRYLVKRTGEKVFLECVQDMDHENMFWYRQDPGLGLRLIYFSYDVKMKEKGDIPEGYSVSREKKERFSLILESASTNQTSMYLCASIPGTANTGELFFGEGSRLTVL.

V is TRBV7-9 and J is TRBJ1-1, with 9 bases fitting TRBD1. Trimming at V came to 3 bases and at J to 3 bases, leaving 2 bases not matched to a gene. Germline lookup yields CDR1 SEHNR and CDR2 FQNEAQ (reference sequence). CDR3 length equals 14 residues. The CDR3 region is CASSFWDRDTEAFF. The CDR3 DNA reads TGTGCCAGCAGCTTCTGGGACAGGGACACTGAAGCTTTCTTT.

This chain uses TRBV7-2 with TRBJ1-1; D is uncertain. Germline CDR1 is SGHTA and CDR2 is FQGNSA. The V and J ends lost 7 bases and 3 bases respectively, with 15 bases between them. The CDR3 spans 14 residues. CDR3 loop: CASNKIGEDTEAFF. In DNA form, the CDR3 reads TGTGCCAGCAACAAGATTGGGGAGGACACTGAAGCTTTCTTT.

The chain uses TRBV4-1 and TRBJ1-4; unclear D gene. The germline CDR1 and CDR2 sequences are MGHRA and YSYEKL. The CDR3 covers 15 residues. With 1 base removed from V and 2 bases from J, the gap between germline ends came to 8 bases. CDR3 sequence: CASSQVPGTNEKLFF. CDR3 sequence (DNA): TGCGCCAGCAGCCAAGTTCCAGGTACTAATGAAAAACTGTTTTTT.

The J gene is TRBJ1-1, the V gene TRBV9; TRBD1 matches at 7 bases. V shed 4 bases and J 1 base; nucleotides not matched to a gene: 4. The CDR3 totals 14 residues. Per germline, CDR1 SGDLS and CDR2 YYNGEE. Written as DNA, the CDR3 is TGTGCCAGCAGCTCGCGACAGGGGAACACTGAAGCTTTCTTT. Translation: CASSSRQGNTEAFF.

The rearrangement uses TRBV11-2 and TRBJ1-2; 8 bases are a match to TRBD1. CDR1 and CDR2 from the germline V gene are SGHAT and FQNNGV. V gave up 4 bases and J gave up 3 bases; unmatched junction bases: 7. This CDR3 has 15 amino acids. The CDR3 region has the DNA TGTGCCAGCAGCTCCATCGACAGGGGATACTATGGCTACACCTTC. Translated, it gives CASSSIDRGYYGYTF. The complete variable domain, with remaining parts taken from reference TRBV11-2 and TRBJ1-2, reads EAGVAQSPRYKIIEKRQSVAFWCNPISGHATLYWYQQILGQGPKLLIQFQNNGVVDDSQLPKDRFSAERLKGVDSTLKIQPAKLEDSAVYLCASSSIDRGYYGYTFGSGTRLTVV.

This chain links TRBV10-3 with TRBJ1-2; D may be TRBD1 (5 bases). V was shortened by 6 bases and J by 0 bases, with 17 bases between the two germline ends. The CDR3 covers 16 residues. The germline V gene encodes CDR1 ENHRY and CDR2 SYGVKD. The CDR3 DNA is TGTGCCATCAGGAGCACTACAGGAGAGACTAACTATGGCTACACCTTC. Translation gives CAIRSTTGETNYGYTF.

The chain joins TRBV14 to TRBJ2-5; 7 bases fit TRBD1. V lost 4 bases, J lost 2 bases, and 7 bases stayed unmatched. Germline CDR1 reads SGHDN; CDR2 reads FVKESK. This CDR3 spans 15 amino acids. CDR3 residues: CASSPRQGRQETQYF. The CDR3 coding sequence is TGTGCCAGCAGCCCTAGACAGGGAAGGCAAGAGACCCAGTACTTC.

The chain uses TRBV9 and TRBJ1-1; 9 bases map to TRBD1. The V and J ends lost 3 bases and 0 bases, in that order; junction bases with no gene match: 6. The germline gives CDR1 SGDLS, CDR2 YYNGEE. This CDR3 comprises 16 residues. The CDR3 loop is CASSGSQGALNTEAFF. Written as DNA, the CDR3 is TGTGCCAGCAGCGGGTCACAGGGGGCGTTGAACACTGAAGCTTTCTTT. Filled out from reference TRBV9 and TRBJ1-1, the complete variable domain reads DSGVTQTPKHLITATGQRVTLRCSPRSGDLSVYWYQQSLDQGLQFLIQYYNGEERAKGNILERFSAQQFPDLHSELNLSSLELGDSALYFCASSGSQGALNTEAFFGQGTRLTVV.

The chain has TRBV7-9 and TRBJ2-7; 8 nucleotides agree with TRBD1. Germline lookup yields CDR1 SEHNR and CDR2 FQNEAQ (reference sequence). This CDR3 spans 15 amino acids. V lost 4 bases and J lost 1; bases outside the gene matches: 6. The CDR3 DNA reads TGTGCCAGCAGCTCTAAGGGACAGGCTTCCTACGAGCAGTACTTC. Its protein is CASSSKGQASYEQYF.

Here the CDR3 reads CASSQDGAGQEQYF. As DNA, the CDR3 is TGTGCCAGCAGCCAAGATGGCGCAGGGCAAGAGCAGTACTTC. The chain combines TRBV4-2 with TRBJ2-7; D possibly corresponds to TRBD1 (5 bases). Germline assignment: CDR1 LGHNA and CDR2 YNFKEQ. This CDR3 contains 14 residues. V lost 0 bases, J lost 7 bases, and 13 bases lay in between.

The V call is TRBV4-3, the J call TRBJ2-6; 10 bases line up with TRBD1. The length of the CDR3 is 17 residues. Germline CDR1 LGHNA, CDR2 YSLEER. Germline trimming cut 8 bases from V and 1 base from J; bases unmatched to any gene: 8. CDR3 region: CASPKGQGSSGANVLTF. The CDR3 region has the DNA TGCGCCAGCCCTAAGGGACAGGGGAGTTCTGGGGCCAACGTCCTGACTTTC.

V gene TRBV5-1 combines with J gene TRBJ1-2; D gene unclear. Deletions cut 9 bases from V and 1 base from J, with 13 bases between. The length of the CDR3 is 13 residues. Per the germline V gene, CDR1 is SGHRS and CDR2 is YFSETQ. The CDR3 nucleotides are TGCGCCACCGCAACAGAGATTAACTATGGCTACACCTTC. It translates to CATATEINYGYTF.

The genes are TRBV5-1 and TRBJ2-1; D is undetermined. The CDR3 is made up of 13 amino acids. Germline-derived CDR1 and CDR2 are SGHRS and YFSETQ. Trimming removed 0 bases at V and 5 bases at J, with 6 bases between. Here the CDR3 DNA reads TGCGCCAGCAGCTTGGACAGCCACAATGAGCAGTTCTTC. Residues: CASSLDSHNEQFF.

In DNA form, the CDR3 reads TGTGCCTGGACCCCCGGGGGGGCCGGAAGGACAGATACGCAGTATTTT. Translating gives CAWTPGGAGRTDTQYF. This sequence joins TRBV30 and TRBJ2-3, with 8 bases that match TRBD2. This CDR3 spans 16 amino acids. Losses at the gene ends were 4 bases for V and 3 bases for J; bases not matched to a gene: 12. CDR1 is GTSNPN, CDR2 SVGIG, per germline (reference sequence).

The chain recombines TRBV5-1 with TRBJ2-1; weak D call: TRBD1 (5 bases). Germline CDR1 and CDR2: SGHRS and YFSETQ. The CDR3 has 17 residues. V shed 4 bases and J shed 4 bases, with 21 bases lying between them. CDR3 coding DNA: TGCGCCAGCAGCGTAGCCCAACAGGCATTCGGATACAATGAGCAGTTCTTC. Amino acid sequence: CASSVAQQAFGYNEQFF.